The next 31 T cell receptor beta chains were all read from a single sample in a study of beta chain features in type 1 diabetes. TCRB transcripts that were expressed got sequenced, as all of the isolated RNA had been reverse transcribed. This table comes from immunoSEQ multiplex PCR, and its TCRdb copy is limited to in-frame clones, with some not included. The table lists under 450,000 clones, more than 13% of them singletons, with 0.019% in the top ten. Sequences were obtained from naive CD4+ T cells from blood. All receptors derive from a woman younger than 35 in good health.

The chain employs TRBV4-3 and TRBJ1-1; a possible D gene is TRBD1 (5 bases). In germline, CDR1 is LGHNA, CDR2 YSLEER. The CDR3 is 15 residues long. The ends were cut back, 5 bases at V and 1 base at J, with 14 bases in the middle. The CDR3 nucleotides read TGCGCCAGCAGCTATACCGGGACTCCGAACACTGAAGCTTTCTTT. It translates to CASSYTGTPNTEAFF.

This clone has only a few counts. The V gene is TRBV5-1, the J gene TRBJ2-1; possible D gene TRBD1, 6 bases. Germline V gene lookup returns CDR1 SGHRS and CDR2 YFSETQ. V was cut by 4 bases and J by 7 bases, with 15 bases left in between. This CDR3 region has 14 residues. The CDR3 is CASSELGTKNEQFF. The DNA of the CDR3 is TGCGCCAGCAGCGAACTAGGGACAAAAAATGAGCAGTTCTTC.

This sequence joins TRBV5-1 and TRBJ2-2, with D unclear. With 0 bases removed from V and 4 bases from J, the gap between germline ends came to 4 bases. CDR1 is SGHRS, CDR2 YFSETQ, per germline. This CDR3 is 13 amino acids long. The CDR3 nucleotides read TGCGCCAGCAGCTTGGTGAGCACCGGGGAGCTGTTTTTT. Translated: CASSLVSTGELFF.

The chain couples TRBV4-3 to TRBJ1-1, with TRBD1 matching 9 bases. This CDR3 has 14 residues. From germline, CDR1 is LGHNA and CDR2 YSLEER. After removal of 11 bases from V and 6 bases from J, the junction contained 13 bases not matched to a gene. This CDR3 is CACSRGQGFAEAFF. CDR3 bases: TGCGCCTGCTCGAGGGGACAGGGATTCGCTGAAGCTTTCTTT.

In its sample, this clone was seen a few times. The chain recombines TRBV30 with TRBJ1-4, with 9 bases that match TRBD1. The CDR3 has 14 residues. The V gene end was trimmed by 5 bases and the J gene end by 7 bases; junction bases not matched to a gene: 8. CDR1 is GTSNPN and CDR2 is SVGIG in the germline V gene (reference sequence). In DNA, the CDR3 is TGTGCCTGGGACCGGGGACAGGGAAGTGAAAAACTGTTTTTT. As protein: CAWDRGQGSEKLFF.

This clone was found a few times. The V and J genes are TRBV2 and TRBJ2-1; 7 bases match TRBD2. Trimming removed 8 bases from V and 2 bases from J; junction bases left unmatched: 9. The CDR3 extends over 15 amino acids. The germline CDR1 and CDR2 sequences are SNHLY and FYNNEI. This chain's CDR3 is CASSWRERAYNEQFF. Written as DNA, the CDR3 is TGTGCCAGCTCGTGGCGGGAGAGGGCCTACAATGAGCAGTTCTTC.

This clone was observed a few times. This sequence joins TRBV5-4 and TRBJ1-1; perhaps TRBD1 as D (6 bases). Germline CDR1 is SGHNT and CDR2 is YYREEE (reference sequence). This CDR3 contains 14 residues. V lost 2 bases and J 1 base, leaving 9 bases between the germline ends. The CDR3, as DNA: TGTGCCAGCAGCTTTGGACAGACGAACACTGAAGCTTTCTTT. Protein product: CASSFGQTNTEAFF.

This clone was found a few times. This chain uses TRBV4-1 with TRBJ2-3, with 14 bases lining up with TRBD2. There are 17 residues in the CDR3. The germline CDR1 and CDR2 sequences are MGHRA and YSYEKL. J gave up 3 bases and V 1 base, and 3 bases lay outside the gene matches. This CDR3 is CASSQGLAGGPTDTQYF. CDR3 nucleotide sequence: TGCGCCAGCAGCCAAGGACTAGCGGGAGGGCCGACAGATACGCAGTATTTT.

Concerning this clone: An end of the junction differs from the germline gene, which may be a read error. This rearrangement joins TRBV5-1 to TRBJ2-1; 9 nucleotides align to TRBD1. The CDR3 covers 15 residues. CDR1 SGHRS and CDR2 YFSETQ come from the germline V gene. The CDR3 DNA follows: TGCGCCAGCAGCTTGGCCACAGGGGGCTACGATGAGCAGTTCTTC. Amino acids: CASSLATGGYDEQFF.

The chain carries TRBV5-1 and TRBJ2-2, with 8 bases aligning to TRBD2. In germline, CDR1 is SGHRS, CDR2 YFSETQ. The CDR3 is 14 residues long. The J segment lost 4 bases and the V segment lost 4 bases, leaving 3 bases of the junction unmatched. The CDR3 is CASSATSATGELFF. The DNA for the CDR3 is TGCGCCAGCAGCGCGACTAGCGCCACCGGGGAGCTGTTTTTT.

The CDR3 protein is CASSRAEPSIQYF. In DNA, the CDR3 is TGTGCCAGTAGTAGGGCCGAGCCAAGCATTCAGTACTTC. The rearrangement joins TRBV19 to TRBJ2-4; D gene ambiguous. Germline V gene lookup returns CDR1 LNHDA and CDR2 SQIVND (reference sequence). Trimming removed 4 bases from V and 9 bases from J, with 13 bases in between. The CDR3 contains 13 residues. The complete variable domain, with remaining parts taken from reference TRBV19 and TRBJ2-4, reads DGGITQSPKYLFRKEGQNVTLSCEQNLNHDAMYWYRQDPGQGLRLIYYSQIVNDFQKGDIAEGYSVSREKKESFPLTVTSAQKNPTAFYLCASSRAEPSIQYFGAGTRLSVL.

The chain combines TRBV6-6 with TRBJ2-1; TRBD2 aligns across 8 bases. Germline V gene sequence: CDR1 MNHNY, CDR2 SVGAGI (reference sequence). This CDR3 spans 16 amino acids. V shed 0 bases and J 8 bases; nucleotides not matched to a gene: 9. CDR3 coding DNA: TGTGCCAGCAGTTACTCTGGGACTAGGTCCCTCCATGAGCAGTTCTTC. Protein: CASSYSGTRSLHEQFF.

This clone has just a few counts. The chain has TRBV11-2 and TRBJ2-2; D may be TRBD1 (5 bases). Germline CDR1 SGHAT, CDR2 FQNNGV. This CDR3 comprises 14 residues. V lost 0 bases, J lost 6 bases, and 8 bases lay in between. The CDR3 loop reads CASSLDRVAGELFF. CDR3 nucleotides: TGTGCCAGCAGCTTAGACAGGGTTGCCGGGGAGCTGTTTTTT.

The gene calls are TRBV7-9 and TRBJ1-1; 7 positions match TRBD1. CDR1 and CDR2 (germline): SEHNR, FQNEAQ (reference sequence). This CDR3 is 15 amino acids long. The V and J ends lost 3 bases and 1 base, in that order; junction bases with no gene match: 5. Here the CDR3 DNA reads TGTGCCAGCAGCTTTCCAGGGGGAAGGAACACTGAAGCTTTCTTT. Its translation is CASSFPGGRNTEAFF.

The V call is TRBV7-9, the J call TRBJ1-5; 9 positions match TRBD1. Unmatched junction bases numbered 6, after V lost 4 bases and J lost 2 bases. The germline V gene has CDR1 SEHNR and CDR2 FQNEAQ (reference sequence). The CDR3 sequence is 16 residues long. The CDR3 sequence: CASSSGRTGGNQPQHF. In DNA form, the CDR3 reads TGTGCCAGCAGCTCTGGCAGGACAGGGGGCAATCAGCCCCAGCATTTT.

The genes are TRBV10-3 and TRBJ2-7, with 7 bases lining up with TRBD1. V was pared by 3 bases and J by 2 bases, with 7 bases of the junction left unmatched. This CDR3 is 15 amino acids long. Germline V gene data show CDR1 as ENHRY and CDR2 as SYGVKD. CDR3 bases: TGTGCCATCAGTGACCGGGACAGCTCAACCTACGAGCAGTACTTC. It yields the protein CAISDRDSSTYEQYF.

The chain recombines TRBV30 with TRBJ1-1, with TRBD1 matching 7 bases. The CDR3 totals 15 residues. J gave up 1 base and V 1 base, and 6 bases lay outside the gene matches. Germline CDR1 reads GTSNPN; CDR2 reads SVGIG (reference sequence). DNA for the CDR3: TGTGCCTGGAGTGGCCAATGGACAGGGAACACTGAAGCTTTCTTT. It encodes CAWSGQWTGNTEAFF.

The chain joins TRBV6-5 to TRBJ2-5; TRBD1 matches 10 bases. Germline CDR1 and CDR2: MNHEY and SVGAGI. Trimming cost V 6 bases and J 5 bases; bases outside gene matches: 9. The CDR3 totals 15 residues. The CDR3 nucleotides read TGTGCCAGCAGGGGAACCGGGACAGGGGAGGAGACCCAGTACTTC. Residues: CASRGTGTGEETQYF.

V usage is TRBV25-1 and J usage is TRBJ1-1; D gene uncertain. V lost 6 bases to trimming and J lost 1 base, with 3 bases between them. Germline V gene sequence: CDR1 MGHDK, CDR2 SYGVNS. There are 11 residues in the CDR3. Here the CDR3 reads CASRANTEAFF. In DNA form, the CDR3 reads TGTGCCAGCAGGGCGAACACTGAAGCTTTCTTT.

The gene calls are TRBV30 and TRBJ1-4, with no clear D. The V gene lost 1 base and the J gene lost 7 bases, with 13 bases spanning the gap. CDR1 GTSNPN and CDR2 SVGIG come from the germline V gene (reference sequence). The CDR3 spans 14 residues. The CDR3 sequence: CAWSAGGATEKLFF. The CDR3 DNA is TGTGCCTGGAGTGCGGGAGGAGCAACTGAAAAACTGTTTTTT.

This clone appeared a few times. The V and J genes are TRBV30 and TRBJ1-5; the D gene is possibly TRBD1 (6 bases). V was cut by 0 bases and J by 4 bases, with 10 bases left in between. This CDR3 region has 14 residues. Germline V gene lookup returns CDR1 GTSNPN and CDR2 SVGIG (reference sequence). The CDR3 region has the DNA TGTGCCTGGAGTGTAAAGAGGGGGAATCAGCCCCAGCATTTT. Translation: CAWSVKRGNQPQHF. Together with reference TRBV30 and TRBJ1-5, the CDR3 gives the full variable domain: SQTIHQWPATLVQPVGSPLSLECTVEGTSNPNLYWYRQAAGRGLQLLFYSVGIGQISSEVPQNLSASRPQDRQFILSSKKLLLSDSGFYLCAWSVKRGNQPQHFGDGTRLSIL.

This clone was seen more than once but under ten times. This rearrangement joins TRBV9 to TRBJ2-2, with 7 bases identical to TRBD2. V dropped 7 bases and J dropped 2; count of bases not matched to a gene: 5. The V gene's germline CDR1 is SGDLS and CDR2 YYNGEE. The CDR3 is made up of 14 amino acids. The CDR3, as DNA: TGTGCCAGCCGCGGGAGCTACAACACCGGGGAGCTGTTTTTT. Amino acids: CASRGSYNTGELFF. The full variable domain, with the rest looked up from reference TRBV9 and TRBJ2-2, is DSGVTQTPKHLITATGQRVTLRCSPRSGDLSVYWYQQSLDQGLQFLIQYYNGEERAKGNILERFSAQQFPDLHSELNLSSLELGDSALYFCASRGSYNTGELFFGEGSRLTVL.

This CDR3 reads CASTLSGRMGDTQYF. In nucleotides, the CDR3 is TGTGCCAGCACCCTTAGCGGGAGGATGGGAGATACGCAGTATTTT. This rearrangement joins TRBV28 to TRBJ2-3, with TRBD2 matching 10 bases. Germline V gene lookup returns CDR1 MDHEN and CDR2 SYDVKM. After removal of 7 bases from V and 5 bases from J, the junction contained 9 bases not matched to a gene. This CDR3 has 15 amino acids.

This chain uses TRBV2 with TRBJ1-1; D is uncertain. With 7 bases removed from V and 2 bases from J, the gap between germline ends came to 17 bases. The CDR3 runs 15 residues. Germline V gives CDR1 SNHLY, CDR2 FYNNEI. The DNA for the CDR3 is TGTGCCAGCAAAATATTTAGGCCGACTAACACTGAAGCTTTCTTT. Protein: CASKIFRPTNTEAFF.

Only a few counts were recorded for this clone. V is TRBV27 and J is TRBJ2-7; TRBD2 agrees at 10 bases. The CDR3 has 15 residues. Germline values: CDR1 MNHEY, CDR2 SMNVEV (reference sequence). Germline trimming cut 2 bases from V and 2 bases from J; bases unmatched to any gene: 3. The CDR3, as DNA: TGTGCCAGCAGTTTAATAGCGGGAGGCGCCTACGAGCAGTACTTC. Its protein is CASSLIAGGAYEQYF.

The chain combines TRBV7-3 with TRBJ2-2; 7 bases match TRBD2. Looked up from germline, CDR1 is SGHTA and CDR2 is FQGTGA. The CDR3 is 14 amino acids. The J segment lost 6 bases and the V segment lost 2 bases, leaving 3 bases of the junction unmatched. CDR3 in DNA: TGTGCCAGCAGCTTACCGGGAGGAGCCGGGGAGCTGTTTTTT. It specifies CASSLPGGAGELFF.

Points on this clone: Relative to the germline gene, one junction end is altered; a read error may explain this. J is TRBJ1-1 and V is TRBV10-2; the D is unclear. Per the germline V gene, CDR1 is WSHSY and CDR2 is SAAADI. The CDR3 has 14 amino acids. The CDR3 nucleotides read TGCGCCAGCATTGAGGGAGGGCTGGGCACTGAAGCTTTCTTT. The encoded protein is CASIEGGLGTEAFF.

The genes are TRBV19 and TRBJ2-1, with TRBD2 identical over 7 bases. This CDR3 comprises 15 residues. The germline gives CDR1 LNHDA, CDR2 SQIVND (reference sequence). V was pared by 6 bases and J by 0 bases, with 5 bases of the junction left unmatched. The DNA of the CDR3 is TGTGCCAGTAGGGGGGGGAGGGGCTCCTACAATGAGCAGTTCTTC. It codes for CASRGGRGSYNEQFF.

The chain combines TRBV6-6 with TRBJ1-5; no clear D. This CDR3 spans 12 amino acids. V lost 5 bases and J lost 5, with 7 bases in between. In germline, CDR1 is MNHNY, CDR2 SVGAGI (reference sequence). The CDR3 coding sequence is TGTGCCAGCAGTCCAAATGATCAGCCCCAGCATTTT. Its translation: CASSPNDQPQHF.

This clone has just a few counts. This chain uses TRBV18 with TRBJ2-2, with 10 bases aligning to TRBD2. CDR1 is KGHSH, CDR2 LQKENI, per germline. The J segment lost 7 bases and the V segment lost 4 bases, leaving 3 bases of the junction unmatched. The CDR3 spans 14 residues. The DNA of the CDR3 is TGTGCCAGCTCACTAGGGACTAGCGTCGGGGAGCTGTTTTTT. Translation gives CASSLGTSVGELFF.

This clone has only a few counts. V is TRBV28 and J is TRBJ2-7; weak D call: TRBD2 (5 bases). The germline CDR1 and CDR2 sequences are MDHEN and SYDVKM. Trimming cost V 6 bases and J 2 bases, with 26 bases left between them. The CDR3 runs to 18 residues. The CDR3 is CASSVLGGRDSITYEQYF. The CDR3 nucleotides read TGTGCCAGCAGCGTACTAGGCGGCCGGGATTCCATTACCTACGAGCAGTACTTC.